The source of this T cell receptor (beta chain) is a study of tumor T cells in aggressive B-cell lymphoma. CDR3 length: 12 amino acids. After removal of 2 bases from V and 13 bases from J, the junction contained 5 bases not matched to a gene. CDR1 and CDR2 from the germline V gene are SEHNR and FQNEAQ (reference sequence). The protocol was immunoSEQ multiplex PCR, while the TCRdb copy is restricted to in-frame clones and leaves out a portion. The data contain 2,000 or so clones, approximately 93% of them singletons. The source of this sequence is an adult with diffuse large B cell lymphoma. The chain is built from TRBV7-9 and TRBJ2-1; 7 bases are shared with TRBD2. Sequencing used tumor tissue. The CDR3 bases are TGTGCCAGCAGCTTACTAGCGGAAACCCAGTTCTTC. This gives the protein CASSLLAETQFF.